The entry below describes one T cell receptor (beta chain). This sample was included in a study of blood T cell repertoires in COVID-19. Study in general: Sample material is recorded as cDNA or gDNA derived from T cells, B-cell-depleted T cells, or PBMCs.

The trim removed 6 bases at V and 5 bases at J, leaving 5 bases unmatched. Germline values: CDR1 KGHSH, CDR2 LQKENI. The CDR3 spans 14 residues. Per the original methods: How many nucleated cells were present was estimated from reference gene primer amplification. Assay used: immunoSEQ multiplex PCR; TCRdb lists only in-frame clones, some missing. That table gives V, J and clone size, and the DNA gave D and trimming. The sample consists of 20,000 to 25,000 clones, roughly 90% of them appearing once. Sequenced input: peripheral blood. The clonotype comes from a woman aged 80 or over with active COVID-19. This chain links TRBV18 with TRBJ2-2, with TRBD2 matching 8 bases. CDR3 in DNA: TGTGCCAGCTCCCCTTCGGGGGGGACCGGGGAGCTGTTTTTT. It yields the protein CASSPSGGTGELFF.